This T cell receptor (beta chain) comes out of a study of OX40 agonist ivuxolimab in advanced cancers. Study-wide results and caveats: At 0.1 to 3.0 mg/kg, clonal expansion of CD4+ and CD8+ blood T cells had occurred by week 6. Researchers report that CD8+ T cells had, on average, more expanded clones than CD4+.

Sequencing used immunoSEQ multiplex PCR; TCRdb keeps in-frame clones, though not all of them. The sample contains under 25,000 clones, 83% of which appear only once. As regards this clone: Its cognate antigen is unknown.

The sample was CD4+ or CD8+ T cells sorted from blood, taken in a trial of the OX40 agonist ivuxolimab. The clonotype was recovered from an adult with an advanced solid tumor such as melanoma, head and neck, liver or kidney cancer.

The CDR3: CASSQWDRESPQPQHF. DNA of the CDR3: TGCGCCAGCAGCCAATGGGACAGGGAATCACCTCAGCCCCAGCATTTT. V gene TRBV4-1 combines with J gene TRBJ1-5; 9 bases match TRBD1. V was clipped by 2 bases and J by 6 bases; unmatched bases: 8. This CDR3 spans 16 amino acids. CDR1 MGHRA and CDR2 YSYEKL come from the germline V gene.